This TCR beta chain was documented in a study of CXCR3-negative and CXCR3-positive naive CD8 T cells. Study-wide points: A higher hydrophobicity marked the TRB CDR3s of CXCR3-positive naive cells versus CXCR3-negative naive cells.

Details on this clonotype: Its antigen is not identified.

The CDR3 is 14 residues long. CDR1 and CDR2 (germline): SEHNR, FQNEAQ (reference sequence). Through 5' RACE with UMI labels, the TRB cDNA libraries were prepared. TCRdb re-called the 5' RACE reads and shows each CDR3 protein once, DNA omitted. This sample's table has about 130,000 distinct CDR3 sequences. The receptor was derived from a human donor in good health. Some clones in this sample may be carry-over from other donors' samples. This chain links TRBV7-9 with TRBJ2-5; TCRdb selects TRBD1, and the lack of DNA leaves this call unchecked. Sequencing input: naive CXCR3+ CD8+ T cells from blood. This sample's subset: CD45RO-CCR7+CD27+CD95- naive CD8+ T cells expressing CXCR3 (TNR3+). The CDR3 loop reads CASSYGAGIETQYF.